The 12 T cell receptor beta chains given below trace back to one sample, sequenced in a study of OX40 agonist ivuxolimab in advanced cancers. Assay used: immunoSEQ multiplex PCR; TCRdb lists only in-frame clones, some missing. The sample shows approximately 70,000 clones, approximately 83% of them seen only once. The sequencing used CD4+ or CD8+ T cells sorted from blood, collected in a trial of the OX40 agonist ivuxolimab. The receptors originated from an adult with an advanced solid tumor such as melanoma, head and neck, liver or kidney cancer.

The chain is built from TRBV28 and TRBJ1-2; D gene unclear. This CDR3 comprises 15 residues. Trimming stripped 5 bases from V and 8 bases from J, with 21 bases between. Germline V lookup: CDR1 MDHEN, CDR2 SYDVKM. This CDR3 is CASSPRTALGSGYTF. CDR3 bases: TGTGCCAGCAGTCCTCGGACGGCCCTCGGGAGCGGCTACACCTTC.

This chain joins TRBV5-1 and TRBJ2-3; 8 nucleotides match TRBD2. The CDR3 totals 15 residues. Trimming removed 5 bases from V and 4 bases from J; junction bases left unmatched: 9. CDR1 is SGHRS, CDR2 YFSETQ, per germline. The CDR3, as DNA: TGCGCCAGCAGGATCAGCGGGGGAACCTCAGATACGCAGTATTTT. Encoded protein: CASRISGGTSDTQYF.

This clone was observed a few times. V and J are TRBV6-1 and TRBJ1-5; 7 bases are a match to TRBD1. This CDR3 has 15 amino acids. V lost 6 bases to trimming and J lost 2 bases; unmatched junction nucleotides: 7. Germline loops: CDR1 MNHNS, CDR2 SASEGT. CDR3 nucleotides: TGTGCCAGCAGCTCAGGGGGATCGGGCAATCAGCCCCAGCATTTT. It codes for CASSSGGSGNQPQHF.

The V gene is TRBV5-6, the J gene TRBJ1-1, with 7 positions matching TRBD1. Germline trimming cut 4 bases from V and 0 bases from J; bases unmatched to any gene: 9. This CDR3 has 16 amino acids. The germline V gene has CDR1 SGHDT and CDR2 YYEEEE. DNA of the CDR3: TGTGCCAGCAGCAGAACCACAGGGGCCATGAACACTGAAGCTTTCTTT. Translating gives CASSRTTGAMNTEAFF.

The rearrangement uses TRBV13 and TRBJ1-5, with 9 nucleotides matching TRBD1. The CDR3 extends over 15 amino acids. V lost 5 bases to trimming and J lost 6 bases; unmatched junction nucleotides: 8. CDR1 and CDR2 from the germline V gene are PRHDT and FYEKMQ (reference sequence). CDR3 sequence reads: CASSTQGQGFQPQHF. For the CDR3, the DNA is TGTGCCAGCAGCACGCAGGGACAGGGCTTTCAGCCCCAGCATTTT.

This chain connects TRBV28 to TRBJ2-7, with TRBD1 matching over 8 bases. Looked up from germline, CDR1 is MDHEN and CDR2 is SYDVKM. This CDR3 has 15 amino acids. After removal of 2 bases from V and 2 bases from J, the junction contained 5 bases not matched to a gene. The CDR3 sequence is CASSLAGGTPYEQYF. CDR3 DNA: TGTGCCAGCAGTTTAGCAGGGGGCACCCCCTACGAGCAGTACTTC.

This chain links TRBV5-1 with TRBJ2-5; TRBD1 is a possible D gene (6 bases). This CDR3 comprises 14 residues. Germline CDR1 and CDR2: SGHRS and YFSETQ. Trimming shortened V by 0 bases and J by 5 bases, and 11 bases separated the two germline ends. DNA for the CDR3: TGCGCCAGCAGCTTGGATACAGGGCGGGAGACCCAGTACTTC. The encoded protein is CASSLDTGRETQYF.

The V call is TRBV6-6, the J call TRBJ1-3, with unresolved D. The V and J ends lost 8 bases and 3 bases respectively, with 8 bases between them. Germline CDR1 reads MNHNY; CDR2 reads SVGAGI (reference sequence). The CDR3 totals 12 residues. CDR3 DNA sequence: TGTGCCAGCTCCCCAAGTGGAAACACCATATATTTT. Protein: CASSPSGNTIYF.

The V call is TRBV12-5, the J call TRBJ2-7; TRBD2 is a possible D gene (5 bases). Germline values: CDR1 LGHNT, CDR2 FRNRAP. The V and J ends lost 1 base and 3 bases respectively, with 10 bases between them. This CDR3 is 14 amino acids long. The CDR3 DNA follows: TGTGCTAGTGGTTTGGACCGGGGTGTCTACGAGCAGTACTTC. Its translation: CASGLDRGVYEQYF.

The chain employs TRBV19 and TRBJ2-3, with D hard to call. Germline V CDR1 and CDR2: LNHDA, SQIVND (reference sequence). CDR3 length equals 15 residues. V was pared by 5 bases and J by 3 bases, with 15 bases between. The CDR3 region is CASSAAPWRTDTQYF. The CDR3 DNA follows: TGTGCCAGTAGTGCCGCCCCCTGGAGAACAGATACGCAGTATTTT.

This sequence joins TRBV7-7 and TRBJ1-4, with D uncertain. V lost 3 bases and J lost 8, with 10 bases in between. Germline CDR1 and CDR2: SSHAT and FNYEAQ (reference sequence). The CDR3 loop spans 13 amino acids. The CDR3 loop reads CASSFKAGEKLFF. CDR3 nucleotide sequence: TGTGCCAGCAGCTTCAAGGCGGGGGAAAAACTGTTTTTT.

The chain links TRBV30 to TRBJ1-4, with 7 bases lining up with TRBD1. The CDR3 consists of 13 residues. Trimming cost V 5 bases and J 8 bases; bases outside gene matches: 8. CDR1 and CDR2 (germline): GTSNPN, SVGIG (reference sequence). CDR3 amino acids: CAWDRQGGEKLFF. As DNA, the CDR3 is TGTGCCTGGGACCGACAGGGTGGGGAAAAACTGTTTTTT.